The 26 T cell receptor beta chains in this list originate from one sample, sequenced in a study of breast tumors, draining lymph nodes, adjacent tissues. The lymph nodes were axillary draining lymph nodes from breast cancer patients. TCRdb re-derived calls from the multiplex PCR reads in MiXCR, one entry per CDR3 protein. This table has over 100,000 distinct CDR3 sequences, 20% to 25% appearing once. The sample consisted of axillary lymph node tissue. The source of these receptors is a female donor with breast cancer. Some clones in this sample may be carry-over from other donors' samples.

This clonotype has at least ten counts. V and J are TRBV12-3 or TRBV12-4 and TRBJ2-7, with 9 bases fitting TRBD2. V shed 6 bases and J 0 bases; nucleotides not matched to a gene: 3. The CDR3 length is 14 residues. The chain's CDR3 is CASRFSGSSYEQYF. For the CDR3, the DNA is TGTGCCAGCAGGTTTAGCGGGAGCTCCTACGAGCAGTACTTC.

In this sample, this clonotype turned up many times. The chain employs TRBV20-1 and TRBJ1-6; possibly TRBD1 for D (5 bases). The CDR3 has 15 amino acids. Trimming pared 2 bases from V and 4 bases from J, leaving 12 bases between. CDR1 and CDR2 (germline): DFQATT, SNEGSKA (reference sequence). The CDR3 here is CSARPGGGYNSPLHF. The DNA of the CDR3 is TGCAGTGCTAGACCGGGCGGGGGATATAATTCACCCCTCCACTTT.

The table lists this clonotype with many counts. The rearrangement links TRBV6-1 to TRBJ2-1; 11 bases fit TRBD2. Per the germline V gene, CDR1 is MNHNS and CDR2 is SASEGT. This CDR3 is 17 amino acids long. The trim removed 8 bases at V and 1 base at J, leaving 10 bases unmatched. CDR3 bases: TGTGCCAGCCTAGCAGTAGCGGGAGGGACGTCCTACAATGAGCAGTTCTTC. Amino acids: CASLAVAGGTSYNEQFF.

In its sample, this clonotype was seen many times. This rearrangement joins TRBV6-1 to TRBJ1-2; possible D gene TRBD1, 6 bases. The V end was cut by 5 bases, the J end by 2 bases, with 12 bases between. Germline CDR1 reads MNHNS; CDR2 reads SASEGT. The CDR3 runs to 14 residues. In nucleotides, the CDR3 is TGTGCCAGCAGTACGAGGACAGCGAACTATGGCTACACCTTC. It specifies CASSTRTANYGYTF.

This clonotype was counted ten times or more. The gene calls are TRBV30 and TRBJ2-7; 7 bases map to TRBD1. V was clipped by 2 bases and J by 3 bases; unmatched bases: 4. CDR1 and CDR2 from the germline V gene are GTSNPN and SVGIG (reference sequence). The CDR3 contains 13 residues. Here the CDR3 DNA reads TGTGCCTGGAGTACGGGACAGTACTACGAGCAGTACTTC. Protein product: CAWSTGQYYEQYF.

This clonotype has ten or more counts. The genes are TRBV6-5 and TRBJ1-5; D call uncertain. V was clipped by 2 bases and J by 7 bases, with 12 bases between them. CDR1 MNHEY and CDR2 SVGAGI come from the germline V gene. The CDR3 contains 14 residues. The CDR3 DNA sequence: TGTGCCAGCAGTTACAGTCCCAGTGGGCAGCCCCAGCATTTT. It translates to CASSYSPSGQPQHF.

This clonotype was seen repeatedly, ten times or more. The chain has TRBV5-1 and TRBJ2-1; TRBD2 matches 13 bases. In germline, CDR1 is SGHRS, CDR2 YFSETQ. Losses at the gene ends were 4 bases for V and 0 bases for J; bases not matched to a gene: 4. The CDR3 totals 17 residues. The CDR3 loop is CASSTGLAGPSYNEQFF. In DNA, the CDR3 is TGCGCCAGCAGCACGGGACTAGCGGGACCCTCCTACAATGAGCAGTTCTTC. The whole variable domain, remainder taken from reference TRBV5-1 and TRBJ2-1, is KAGVTQTPRYLIKTRGQQVTLSCSPISGHRSVSWYQQTPGQGLQFLFEYFSETQRNKGNFPGRFSGRQFSNSRSEMNVSTLELGDSALYLCASSTGLAGPSYNEQFFGPGTRLTVL.

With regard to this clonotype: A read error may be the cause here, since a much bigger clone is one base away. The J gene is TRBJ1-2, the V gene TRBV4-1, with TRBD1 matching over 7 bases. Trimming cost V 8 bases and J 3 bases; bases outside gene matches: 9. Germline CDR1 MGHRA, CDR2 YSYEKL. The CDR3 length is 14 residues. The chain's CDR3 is CASGYRQGDYGYTF. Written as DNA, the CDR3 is TGCGCCAGCGGCTACCGACAGGGAGACTATGGCTACACCTTC.

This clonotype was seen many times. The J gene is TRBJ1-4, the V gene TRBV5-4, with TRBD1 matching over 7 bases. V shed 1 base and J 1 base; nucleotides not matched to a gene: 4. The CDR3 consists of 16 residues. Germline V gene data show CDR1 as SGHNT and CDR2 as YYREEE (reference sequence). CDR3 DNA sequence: TGTGCCAGCAGCTTGAGGCAGGGGGGAACTAATGAAAAACTGTTTTTT. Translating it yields CASSLRQGGTNEKLFF.

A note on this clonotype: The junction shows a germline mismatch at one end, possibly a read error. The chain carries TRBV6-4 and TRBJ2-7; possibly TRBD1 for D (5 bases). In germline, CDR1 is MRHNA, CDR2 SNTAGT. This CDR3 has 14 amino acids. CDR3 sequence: CASSFGTGPYGQYF. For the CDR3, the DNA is TGTGCCAGCAGTTTCGGAACAGGACCCTACGGGCAGTACTTC.

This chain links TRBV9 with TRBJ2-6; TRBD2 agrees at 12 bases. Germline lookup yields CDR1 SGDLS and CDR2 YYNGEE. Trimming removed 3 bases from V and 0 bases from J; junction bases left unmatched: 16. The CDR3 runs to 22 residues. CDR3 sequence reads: CASSGIGPGTSGSRSGANVLTF. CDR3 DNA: TGTGCCAGCAGCGGAATCGGGCCCGGGACTAGCGGGTCGCGCTCTGGGGCCAACGTCCTGACTTTC.

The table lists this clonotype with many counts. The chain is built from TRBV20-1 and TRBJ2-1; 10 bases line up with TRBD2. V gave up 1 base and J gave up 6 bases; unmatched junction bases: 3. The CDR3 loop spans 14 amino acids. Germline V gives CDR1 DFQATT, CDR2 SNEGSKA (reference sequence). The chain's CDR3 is CSARVASGSNEQFF. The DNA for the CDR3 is TGCAGTGCTAGAGTGGCTAGCGGGAGCAATGAGCAGTTCTTC.

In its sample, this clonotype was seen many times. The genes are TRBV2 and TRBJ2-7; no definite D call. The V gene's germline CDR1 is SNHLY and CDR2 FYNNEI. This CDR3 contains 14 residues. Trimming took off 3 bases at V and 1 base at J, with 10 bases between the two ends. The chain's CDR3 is CASSEASKSYEQYF. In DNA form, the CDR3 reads TGTGCCAGCAGTGAGGCCTCCAAATCCTACGAGCAGTACTTC.

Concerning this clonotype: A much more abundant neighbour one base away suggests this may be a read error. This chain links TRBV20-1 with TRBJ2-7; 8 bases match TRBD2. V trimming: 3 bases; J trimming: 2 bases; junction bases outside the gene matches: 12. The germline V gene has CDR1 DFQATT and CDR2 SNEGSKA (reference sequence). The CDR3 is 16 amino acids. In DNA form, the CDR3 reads TGCAGTGCTAGCAGCTCTATAGCGGGAAGGGCCTACGAGCAGTACTTC. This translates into CSASSSIAGRAYEQYF.

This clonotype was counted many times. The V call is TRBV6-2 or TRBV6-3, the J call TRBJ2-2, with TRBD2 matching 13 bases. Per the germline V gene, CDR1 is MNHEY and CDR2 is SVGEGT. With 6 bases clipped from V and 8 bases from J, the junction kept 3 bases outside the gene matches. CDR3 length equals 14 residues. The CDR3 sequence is CASRGTSGKGELFF. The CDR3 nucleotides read TGTGCCAGCAGGGGGACTAGCGGGAAGGGGGAGCTGTTTTTT.

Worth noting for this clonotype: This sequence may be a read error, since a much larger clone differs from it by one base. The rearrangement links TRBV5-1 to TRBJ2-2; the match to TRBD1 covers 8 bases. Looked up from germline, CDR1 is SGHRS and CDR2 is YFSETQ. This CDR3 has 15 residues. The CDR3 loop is CASSSPDRETGEPFF. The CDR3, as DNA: TGCGCCAGCAGCTCCCCGGACAGGGAAACCGGGGAGCCGTTTTTT.

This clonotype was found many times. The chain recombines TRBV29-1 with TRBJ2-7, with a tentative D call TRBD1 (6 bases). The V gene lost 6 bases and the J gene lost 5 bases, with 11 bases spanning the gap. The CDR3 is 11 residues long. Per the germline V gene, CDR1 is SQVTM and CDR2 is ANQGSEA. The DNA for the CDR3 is TGCAGCGTCACAGGGTTCGACGAGCAGTACTTC. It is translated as CSVTGFDEQYF.

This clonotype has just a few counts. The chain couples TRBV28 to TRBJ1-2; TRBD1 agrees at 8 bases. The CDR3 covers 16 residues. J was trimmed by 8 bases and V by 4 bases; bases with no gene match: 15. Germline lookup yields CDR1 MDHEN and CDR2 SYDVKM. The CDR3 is CASSSGPDGQGGGYTF. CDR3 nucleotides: TGTGCCAGCAGTTCCGGCCCGGACGGACAGGGAGGCGGCTACACCTTC.

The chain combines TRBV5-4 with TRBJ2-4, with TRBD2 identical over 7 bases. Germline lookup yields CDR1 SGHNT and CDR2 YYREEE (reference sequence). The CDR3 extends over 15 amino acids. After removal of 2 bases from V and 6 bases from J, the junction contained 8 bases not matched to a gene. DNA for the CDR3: TGTGCCAGCAGCTTAGGGCCGGGGGGAGGAAACATTCAGTACTTC. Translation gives CASSLGPGGGNIQYF.

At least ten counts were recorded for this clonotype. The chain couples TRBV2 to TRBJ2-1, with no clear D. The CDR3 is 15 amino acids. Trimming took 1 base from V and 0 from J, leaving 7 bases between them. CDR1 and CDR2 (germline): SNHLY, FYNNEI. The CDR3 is CASSEGRSSYNEQFF. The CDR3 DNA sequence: TGTGCCAGCAGTGAAGGACGGAGCTCCTACAATGAGCAGTTCTTC.

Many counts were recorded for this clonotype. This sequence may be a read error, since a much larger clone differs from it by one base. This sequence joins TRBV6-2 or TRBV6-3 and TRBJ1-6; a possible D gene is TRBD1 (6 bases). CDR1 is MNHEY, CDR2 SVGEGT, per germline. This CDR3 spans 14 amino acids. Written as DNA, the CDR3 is TGTGCCAGCGGTGGACAGAGCGCCTATTCACCCCCCCACTTT. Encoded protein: CASGGQSAYSPPHF.

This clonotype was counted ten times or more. The CDR3 loop is CASSLVGWMEQYF. CDR3 bases: TGTGCCAGCAGCTTAGTTGGATGGATGGAGCAGTACTTC. This chain joins TRBV11-2 and TRBJ2-7; no reliable D call. The germline CDR1 and CDR2 sequences are SGHAT and FQNNGV. The V gene lost 1 base and the J gene lost 7 bases, with 11 bases spanning the gap. This CDR3 contains 13 residues.

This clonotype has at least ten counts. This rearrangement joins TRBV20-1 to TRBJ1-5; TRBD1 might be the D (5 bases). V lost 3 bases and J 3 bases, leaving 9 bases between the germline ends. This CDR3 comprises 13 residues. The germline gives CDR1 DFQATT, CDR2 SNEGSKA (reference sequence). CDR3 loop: CSASMGVNQPQHF. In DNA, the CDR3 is TGCAGTGCTAGTATGGGGGTCAATCAGCCCCAGCATTTT.

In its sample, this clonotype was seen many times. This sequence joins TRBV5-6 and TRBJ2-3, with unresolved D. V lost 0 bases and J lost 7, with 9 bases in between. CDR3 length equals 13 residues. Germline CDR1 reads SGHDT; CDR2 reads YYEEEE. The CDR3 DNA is TGTGCCAGCAGCTTGGGTCCGATAAATACGCAGTATTTT. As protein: CASSLGPINTQYF.

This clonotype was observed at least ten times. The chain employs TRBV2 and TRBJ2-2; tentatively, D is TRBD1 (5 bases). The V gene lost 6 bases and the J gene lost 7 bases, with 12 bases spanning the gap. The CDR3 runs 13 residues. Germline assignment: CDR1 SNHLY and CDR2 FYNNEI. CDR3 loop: CASRGPAFGELFF. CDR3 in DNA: TGTGCCAGCAGGGGGCCGGCCTTCGGGGAGCTGTTTTTT.

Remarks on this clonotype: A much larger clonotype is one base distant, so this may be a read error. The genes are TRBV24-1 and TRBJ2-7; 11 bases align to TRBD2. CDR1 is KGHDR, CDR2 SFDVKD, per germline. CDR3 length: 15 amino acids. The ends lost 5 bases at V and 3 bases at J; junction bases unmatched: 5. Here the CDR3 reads CATSVPSGRIYEQYF. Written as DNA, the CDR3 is TGTGCCACCAGTGTCCCTAGCGGGAGGATCTACGAGCAGTACTTC.